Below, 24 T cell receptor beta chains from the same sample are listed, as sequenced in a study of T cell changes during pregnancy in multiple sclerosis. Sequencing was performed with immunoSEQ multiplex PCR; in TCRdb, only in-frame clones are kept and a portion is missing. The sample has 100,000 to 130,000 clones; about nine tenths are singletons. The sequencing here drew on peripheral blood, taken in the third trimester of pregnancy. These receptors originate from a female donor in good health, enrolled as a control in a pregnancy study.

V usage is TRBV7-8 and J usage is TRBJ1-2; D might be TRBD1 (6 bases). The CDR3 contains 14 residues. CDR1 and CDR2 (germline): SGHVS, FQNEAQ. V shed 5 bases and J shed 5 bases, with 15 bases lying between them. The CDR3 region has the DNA TGTGCCAGCAGCCCAGTTACTCAGGGGTATGGCTACACCTTC. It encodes CASSPVTQGYGYTF.

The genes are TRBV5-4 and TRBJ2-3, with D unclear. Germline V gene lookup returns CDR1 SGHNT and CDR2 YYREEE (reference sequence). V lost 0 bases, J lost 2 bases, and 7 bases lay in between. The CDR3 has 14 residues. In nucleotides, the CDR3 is TGTGCCAGCAGCTTGGATCAGTTCACAGATACGCAGTATTTT. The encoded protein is CASSLDQFTDTQYF.

The CDR3 region has the DNA TGTGCCAGCCAGGGGGATAGCAATCAGCCCCAGCATTTT. Protein: CASQGDSNQPQHF. The gene calls are TRBV27 and TRBJ1-5; 7 bases map to TRBD1. The V and J ends lost 8 bases and 0 bases, in that order; junction bases with no gene match: 1. The CDR3 is made up of 13 amino acids. Germline V gene data show CDR1 as MNHEY and CDR2 as SMNVEV (reference sequence).

The CDR3 protein is CANNRGVYGYTF. The CDR3, as DNA: TGTGCCAACAACAGGGGCGTCTATGGCTACACCTTC. The chain links TRBV6-1 to TRBJ1-2, with 7 positions matching TRBD1. This CDR3 spans 12 amino acids. After removal of 10 bases from V and 4 bases from J, the junction contained 6 bases not matched to a gene. Per germline, CDR1 MNHNS and CDR2 SASEGT.

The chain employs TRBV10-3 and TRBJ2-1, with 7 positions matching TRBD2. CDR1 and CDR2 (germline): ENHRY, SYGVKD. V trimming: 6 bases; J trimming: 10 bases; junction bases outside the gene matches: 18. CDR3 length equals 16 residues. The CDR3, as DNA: TGTGCCATCAGGGAGAACTCGAGGGGCGGGGGATACGAGCAGTTCTTC. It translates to CAIRENSRGGGYEQFF.

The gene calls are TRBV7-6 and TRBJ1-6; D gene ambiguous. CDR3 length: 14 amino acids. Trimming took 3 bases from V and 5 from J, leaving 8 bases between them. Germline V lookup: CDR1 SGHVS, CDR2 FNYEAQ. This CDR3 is CASSLYQDNSPLHF. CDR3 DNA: TGTGCCAGCAGCTTGTACCAGGATAATTCACCCCTCCACTTT.

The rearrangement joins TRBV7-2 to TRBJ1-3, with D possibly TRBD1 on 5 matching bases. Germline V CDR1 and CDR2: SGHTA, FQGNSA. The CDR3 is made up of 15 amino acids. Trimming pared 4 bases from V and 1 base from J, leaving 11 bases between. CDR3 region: CASSSRQGSGNTIYF. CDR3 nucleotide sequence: TGTGCCAGCAGCTCTCGGCAGGGATCTGGAAACACCATATATTTT.

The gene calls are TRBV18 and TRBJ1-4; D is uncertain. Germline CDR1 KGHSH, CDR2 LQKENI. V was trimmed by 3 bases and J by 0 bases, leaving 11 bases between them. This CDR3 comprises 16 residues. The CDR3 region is CASSPGSYATNEKLFF. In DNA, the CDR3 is TGTGCCAGCTCACCGGGCAGCTATGCAACTAATGAAAAACTGTTTTTT.

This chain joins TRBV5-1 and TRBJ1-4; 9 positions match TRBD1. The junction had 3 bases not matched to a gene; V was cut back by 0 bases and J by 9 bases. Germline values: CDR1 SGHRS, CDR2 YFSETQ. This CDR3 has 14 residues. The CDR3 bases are TGCGCCAGCAGCTTGGCGGGACAGGGTAAAAAACTGTTTTTT. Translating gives CASSLAGQGKKLFF.

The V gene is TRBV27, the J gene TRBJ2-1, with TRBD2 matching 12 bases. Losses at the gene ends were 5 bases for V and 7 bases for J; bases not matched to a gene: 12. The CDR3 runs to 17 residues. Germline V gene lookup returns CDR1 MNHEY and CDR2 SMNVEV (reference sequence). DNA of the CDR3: TGTGCCAGCAGTCGCCCTAGCGGGGGGGGCTCAAGGAATGAGCAGTTCTTC. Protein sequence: CASSRPSGGGSRNEQFF.

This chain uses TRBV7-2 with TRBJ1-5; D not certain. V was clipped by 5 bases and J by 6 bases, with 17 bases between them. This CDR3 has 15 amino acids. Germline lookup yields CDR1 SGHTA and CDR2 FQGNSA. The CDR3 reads CASSPNGLLAQPQHF. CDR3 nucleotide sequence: TGTGCCAGCAGCCCCAATGGACTTTTAGCTCAGCCCCAGCATTTT.

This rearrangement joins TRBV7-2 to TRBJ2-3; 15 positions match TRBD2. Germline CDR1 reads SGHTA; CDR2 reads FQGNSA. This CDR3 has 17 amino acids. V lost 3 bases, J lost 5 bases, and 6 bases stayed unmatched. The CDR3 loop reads CASSFRTSGGEGDTQYF. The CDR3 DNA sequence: TGTGCCAGCAGCTTCCGGACTAGCGGGGGGGAAGGAGATACGCAGTATTTT.

CDR3 in DNA: TGCGCCAGCAGCCAAGGGCGGGGGGGAGGGTACGAGCAGTACTTC. Translated, it gives CASSQGRGGGYEQYF. V gene TRBV4-3 combines with J gene TRBJ2-7; 9 bases agree with TRBD2. Germline assignment: CDR1 LGHNA and CDR2 YSLEER. V shed 1 base, J shed 4 bases, and the junction held 5 bases outside the gene matches. The CDR3 runs to 15 residues.

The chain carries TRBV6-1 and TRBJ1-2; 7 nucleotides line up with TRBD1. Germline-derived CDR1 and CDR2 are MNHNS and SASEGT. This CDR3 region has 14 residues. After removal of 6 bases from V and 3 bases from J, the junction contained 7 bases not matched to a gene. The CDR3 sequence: CASRRDRDDYGYTF. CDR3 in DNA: TGTGCCAGCAGGAGGGACAGAGATGACTATGGCTACACCTTC.

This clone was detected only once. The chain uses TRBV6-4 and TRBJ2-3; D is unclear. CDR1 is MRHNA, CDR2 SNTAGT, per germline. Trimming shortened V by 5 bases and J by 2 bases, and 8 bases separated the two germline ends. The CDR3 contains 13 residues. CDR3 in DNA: TGTGCCAGCAGTCCGGAGAACACAGATACGCAGTATTTT. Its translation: CASSPENTDTQYF.

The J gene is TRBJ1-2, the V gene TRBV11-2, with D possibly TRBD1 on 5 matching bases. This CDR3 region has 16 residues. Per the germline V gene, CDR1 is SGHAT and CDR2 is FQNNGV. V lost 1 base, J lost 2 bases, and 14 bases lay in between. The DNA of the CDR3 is TGTGCCAGCAGCTTAGGCCGGGGGTCAAAAAACTATGGCTACACCTTC. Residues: CASSLGRGSKNYGYTF.

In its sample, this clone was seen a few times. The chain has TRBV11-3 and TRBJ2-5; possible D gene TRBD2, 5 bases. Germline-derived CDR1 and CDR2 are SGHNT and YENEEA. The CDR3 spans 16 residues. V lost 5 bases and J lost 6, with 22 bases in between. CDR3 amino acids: CASSNVLETPGKTQYF. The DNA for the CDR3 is TGTGCCAGCAGCAACGTTCTAGAGACTCCCGGGAAGACCCAGTACTTC.

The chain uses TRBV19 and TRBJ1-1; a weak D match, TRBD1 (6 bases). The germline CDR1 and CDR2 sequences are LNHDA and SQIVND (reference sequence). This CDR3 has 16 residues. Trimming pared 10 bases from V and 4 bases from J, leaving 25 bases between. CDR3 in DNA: TGTGCCACCAAACAGGGCCCAACCCGGAGTCGCACTGAAGCTTTCTTT. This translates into CATKQGPTRSRTEAFF.

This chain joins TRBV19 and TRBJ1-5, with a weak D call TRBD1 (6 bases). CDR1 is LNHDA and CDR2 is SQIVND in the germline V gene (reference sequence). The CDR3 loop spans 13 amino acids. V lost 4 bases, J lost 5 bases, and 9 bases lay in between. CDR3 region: CASSKTGHQPQHF. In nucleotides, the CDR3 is TGTGCCAGTAGTAAGACAGGCCATCAGCCCCAGCATTTT.

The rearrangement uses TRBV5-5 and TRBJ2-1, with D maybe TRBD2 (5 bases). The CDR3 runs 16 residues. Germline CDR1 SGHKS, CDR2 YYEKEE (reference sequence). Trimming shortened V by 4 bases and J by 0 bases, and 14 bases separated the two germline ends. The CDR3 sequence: CASSTQPGSSYNEQFF. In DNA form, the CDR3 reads TGTGCCAGCAGCACACAGCCGGGGAGCTCCTACAATGAGCAGTTCTTC.

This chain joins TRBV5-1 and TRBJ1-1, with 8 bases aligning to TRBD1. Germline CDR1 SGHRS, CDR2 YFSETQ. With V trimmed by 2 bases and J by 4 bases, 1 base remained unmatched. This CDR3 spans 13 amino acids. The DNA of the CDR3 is TGCGCCAGCAGCTTCCAGGGGGCCACTGAAGCTTTCTTT. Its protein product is CASSFQGATEAFF. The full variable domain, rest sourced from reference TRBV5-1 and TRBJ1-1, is KAGVTQTPRYLIKTRGQQVTLSCSPISGHRSVSWYQQTPGQGLQFLFEYFSETQRNKGNFPGRFSGRQFSNSRSEMNVSTLELGDSALYLCASSFQGATEAFFGQGTRLTVV.

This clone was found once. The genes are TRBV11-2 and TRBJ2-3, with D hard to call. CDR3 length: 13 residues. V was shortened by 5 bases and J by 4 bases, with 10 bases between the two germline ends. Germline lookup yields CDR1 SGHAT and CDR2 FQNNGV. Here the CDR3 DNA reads TGTGCCAGCAGCCTGACATTAGCAGATACGCAGTATTTT. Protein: CASSLTLADTQYF. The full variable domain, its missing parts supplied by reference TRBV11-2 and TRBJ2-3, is EAGVAQSPRYKIIEKRQSVAFWCNPISGHATLYWYQQILGQGPKLLIQFQNNGVVDDSQLPKDRFSAERLKGVDSTLKIQPAKLEDSAVYLCASSLTLADTQYFGPGTRLTVL.

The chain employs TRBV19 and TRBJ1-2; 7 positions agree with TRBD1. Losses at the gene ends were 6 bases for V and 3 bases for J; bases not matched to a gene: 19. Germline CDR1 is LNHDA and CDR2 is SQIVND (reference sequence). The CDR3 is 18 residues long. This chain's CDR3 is CASRSHRSTGQFDYGYTF. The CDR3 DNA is TGTGCCAGTAGGTCGCATAGGTCGACAGGGCAGTTTGACTATGGCTACACCTTC.

The CDR3, as DNA: TGTGCCAGCTCACCTGGACAGCCCAATCAGCCCCAGCATTTT. Translation gives CASSPGQPNQPQHF. This chain uses TRBV18 with TRBJ1-5; D might be TRBD1 (6 bases). The V end lost 3 bases, the J end lost 3 bases, and 9 bases lay between the germline ends. Germline loops: CDR1 KGHSH, CDR2 LQKENI. The CDR3 consists of 14 residues.